This is a list of T cell receptor beta chains from one sample in a study. A single record per CDR3 protein comes from TCRdb applying MiXCR to the RT-PCR reads. The sample lists fewer than 800,000 distinct CDR3 sequences, approximately 15% occurring once. The sample comprised memory CD4+ T cells from blood. These TCRs come from a female donor in good health, serving as a healthy control. Each CDR3 is given with its conserved first and last residue. D genes are given only for firm matches. For some rows the clone size is stated as once, few or many, or as a class when expanded; others skip it.

TRBD2	TRBV30	TRBJ2-1	few	12	TGTGCCTGGAGTGGGACTAGCACTGAGCAGTTCTTC	CAWSGTSTEQFF
TRBD2	TRBV20-1	TRBJ2-1	many	14	TGCAGTGCTCCCCAAGGGAGTAGCGGGTTAAGGCAGTTCTTC	CSAPQGSSGLRQFF
-	TRBV9	TRBJ1-3	few	15	TGTGCCAGCAGCGTCCAACAGGGAGCCGGAAACACCATATATTTT	CASSVQQGAGNTIYF
-	TRBV20-1	TRBJ1-6	few	13	TGCAGTGCTAGAGTGCGGGAAAATTCACCCCTCCACTTT	CSARVRENSPLHF
-	TRBV7-2	TRBJ1-1	many	15	TGTGCCAGCAGCCCCCGACTCGGGGATAGTACTGAAGCTTTCTTT	CASSPRLGDSTEAFF
TRBD1	TRBV2	TRBJ1-2	-	15	TGTGCCAGCAGGGGGGGGACAGGGGGCGACGGTGGCTACACCTTC	CASRGGTGGDGGYTF
TRBD2	TRBV7-9	TRBJ2-4	-	16	TGTGCCAGCACCCCGACAGGGACTAGCGTCAAAAACATTCAGTACTTC	CASTPTGTSVKNIQYF
-	TRBV6-5	TRBJ2-3	many	16	TGTGCCAGCAGTTACTCTGGACCATCTAGCACAGATACGCAGTATTTT	CASSYSGPSSTDTQYF
-	TRBV5-1	TRBJ1-1	many	15	TGTGCCAGCAGCGACACAGGGACGCGCCGTTATGAAGCTTTCTTT	CASSDTGTRRYEAFF
TRBD1	TRBV3-1	TRBJ2-6	-	15	TGTGCCAGCGGGGGACAGTTCTCTGGGGCCAACGTCCTGACTTTC	CASGGQFSGANVLTF
TRBD1	TRBV7-9	TRBJ1-2	many	13	TGTGCCAGCAGCTATGACAGGGTTGGTGGCTACACCTTC	CASSYDRVGGYTF
TRBD2	TRBV5-4	TRBJ2-3	-	16	TGTGCCAGCAGCTTAAAAGTCGGCGGGAGTAGAGATACGCAGTATTTT	CASSLKVGGSRDTQYF
-	TRBV7-9	TRBJ2-1	-	14	TGTGCCAGCAGCTTCCCTCAGACCTTCAATGAGCAGTTCTTC	CASSFPQTFNEQFF
-	TRBV2	TRBJ2-7	few	13	TGTGCCAGCAGTCCCACGTTTATGGGCGAGCAGTACTTC	CASSPTFMGEQYF
-	TRBV7-2	TRBJ1-1	few	12	TGTGCCAGCAGCCCCGACGGTCAAAAAGCTTTCTTT	CASSPDGQKAFF
-	TRBV20-1	TRBJ1-5	-	15	TGCAGTGCTATGATCAGGGGCCGGCTACATCAGCCCCAGCATTTT	CSAMIRGRLHQPQHF
-	TRBV4-3	TRBJ2-1	many	14	TGCGCCAGCAGCCAAGAAGGGTGGGACAATGAGCAGTTCTTC	CASSQEGWDNEQFF
-	TRBV6-2/TRBV6-3	TRBJ1-2	-	16	TGTGCCAGCAGTCGGTCCGGGACACCAGATAACTATGGCTACACCTTC	CASSRSGTPDNYGYTF
TRBD2	TRBV4-1	TRBJ2-5	-	17	TGCGCCAGCAGCCAAGATTACTTGCGGGGGGTTCAAGAGACCCAGTACTTC	CASSQDYLRGVQETQYF
-	TRBV7-7	TRBJ2-5	-	13	TGTGCCAGCAGCTTAGGGGGGCTAGGGACCCAGTACTTC	CASSLGGLGTQYF
TRBD2	TRBV20-1	TRBJ2-5	few	15	TGCAGTGCTATTCGCGGGAGCGACTTCCAAGAGACCCAGTACTTC	CSAIRGSDFQETQYF
-	TRBV20-1	TRBJ1-5	-	12	TGCAGTGCTAGACAGGGCCATCAGCCCCAGCATTTT	CSARQGHQPQHF
TRBD1	TRBV12-3/TRBV12-4	TRBJ1-2	few	15	TGTGCCAGCATTTCGAACAGGGGGCTTGGCTATGGCTACACCTTC	CASISNRGLGYGYTF
TRBD2	TRBV20-1	TRBJ2-7	-	17	TGCAGTGCTATCCATACACGGACTAGCGGGAGCTCCTACGAGCAGTACTTC	CSAIHTRTSGSSYEQYF
-	TRBV5-4	TRBJ1-2	few	13	TGTGCCAGCAGCGATACAGGTTTCGGGGGCTACACCTTC	CASSDTGFGGYTF
TRBD1	TRBV7-9	TRBJ2-7	-	15	TGTGCCAGCAGCTTAGGACAGGGCAGCTTCTACGAGCAGTACTTC	CASSLGQGSFYEQYF
-	TRBV12-3/TRBV12-4	TRBJ1-1	few	13	TGTGCCAGCAGTTCCGACAGCGCTATTGAAGCTTTCTTT	CASSSDSAIEAFF
TRBD1	TRBV6-5	TRBJ1-6	-	15	TGTGCCAGCAGGGACAGGGGACCACTTAATTCACCCCTCCACTTT	CASRDRGPLNSPLHF
-	TRBV4-2	TRBJ1-2	-	12	TGTGCCAGCAGCCGGGATGTCTATGGCTACACCTTC	CASSRDVYGYTF
TRBD2	TRBV6-2/TRBV6-3	TRBJ2-1	many	17	TGTGCCAGCAGTTCCCGAGGGACTAGCGGACCATACAATGAGCAGTTCTTC	CASSSRGTSGPYNEQFF
-	TRBV20-1	TRBJ1-2	-	14	TGCAGTGCCAATAACCGGGACGTACGCTCTGGCTACACCTTC	CSANNRDVRSGYTF
TRBD1	TRBV6-1	TRBJ1-1	few	14	TGTGCCAGCAGTGAAGTAGGGGGCGATTCGAAAGCTTTCTTT	CASSEVGGDSKAFF
TRBD2	TRBV6-5	TRBJ2-1	many	17	TGTGCCAGCAGCCCCGGACTAGCGGGAGGTTTCGTACATGAGCAGTTCTTC	CASSPGLAGGFVHEQFF
-	TRBV29-1	TRBJ1-4	many	13	TGCAGCGTTGGGAACGTGAAAAATGAAAAACTGTTTTTT	CSVGNVKNEKLFF
TRBD1	TRBV4-1	TRBJ2-7	-	15	TGCGCCAGCAGCCAACCGGGACAGCTCTCCTACGAGCAGTACTTC	CASSQPGQLSYEQYF
-	TRBV6-5	TRBJ1-1	few	13	TGTGCCAGCAGTTACTCGGAGAACACTGAAGCTTTCTTT	CASSYSENTEAFF
-	TRBV7-9	TRBJ2-7	few	15	TGTGCCAGCAGCCGCACCTTGGGACTCGCCTACGAGCAGTACTTC	CASSRTLGLAYEQYF
TRBD1	TRBV2	TRBJ2-2	-	16	TGTGCCAGCAAGCGGTTTGGACAGGGGAACACCGGGGAGCTGTTTTTT	CASKRFGQGNTGELFF
-	TRBV7-8	TRBJ2-7	-	11	TGTGCCAGCCAGGGCAGGGTGGTGACTTACTTC	CASQGRVVTYF
TRBD2	TRBV4-2	TRBJ2-5	many	15	TGTGCCAGCAGCCCCGGGACTAGCGGGAAAGAGACCCAGTACTTC	CASSPGTSGKETQYF
-	TRBV5-1	TRBJ2-3	many	11	TGTGCCAGCAGCTTAACAGATACGCAGTATTTT	CASSLTDTQYF
-	TRBV12-3/TRBV12-4	TRBJ2-1	many	15	TGTGCCAGCAGTTTAAGGGGTACGGCCTTCAATGAGCAGTTCTTC	CASSLRGTAFNEQFF
-	TRBV20-1	TRBJ2-7	few	14	TGCAGTGCTAGTCCTAGCCGCAGGGCTTACGAGCAGTACTTC	CSASPSRRAYEQYF
TRBD1	TRBV7-2	TRBJ2-5	few	13	TGTGCCAGCAAGAGACAGGGGGGTGAGACCCAGTACTTC	CASKRQGGETQYF
-	TRBV27	TRBJ2-7	-	16	TGTGCCAGCAGTATCACCGCAGGGGCTCTAACTCTCGAGCAGTACTTC	CASSITAGALTLEQYF
TRBD1	TRBV5-1	TRBJ2-5	many	14	TGTGCCAGCAGCTTTACAGGGGGAGGTGAGACCCAGTACTTC	CASSFTGGGETQYF
-	TRBV5-1	TRBJ2-7	few	15	TGCGCCAGCAGCCCTCAGGGGTCAAGCTCCTACGAGCAGTACTTC	CASSPQGSSSYEQYF
TRBD2	TRBV28	TRBJ2-1	-	18	TGTGCCAGCAGTTTAATTGGTGGGACTAATCGGTACTACAATGAGCAGTTCTTC	CASSLIGGTNRYYNEQFF
TRBD2	TRBV20-1	TRBJ2-1	-	14	TGCAGTCCTAGGTCTAGCGGGGGGGCTGGTGAGCAGTTCTTC	CSPRSSGGAGEQFF
TRBD1	TRBV5-1	TRBJ1-2	few	16	TGCGCCAGCAGCTGGCCACCTGGGGGACAGAACTATGGCTACACCTTC	CASSWPPGGQNYGYTF
-	TRBV28	TRBJ1-2	-	13	TGTGCCAGCAGTTTTACAGGGTTCGGAGGCTACACCTTC	CASSFTGFGGYTF
TRBD2	TRBV24-1	TRBJ2-5	-	15	TGTGCCACCAGTGATTTGACGGGAGGGGGAGAGACCCAGTACTTC	CATSDLTGGGETQYF
TRBD1	TRBV15	TRBJ1-1	few	13	TGTGCCACCAGCGGGGACAGGGGACGGGTAGCTTTCTTT	CATSGDRGRVAFF
-	TRBV20-1	TRBJ2-1	many	12	TGCAGTGCTACCGCAGGGCACAATGAGCAGTTCTTC	CSATAGHNEQFF
-	TRBV9	TRBJ2-7	few	14	TGTGCCAGCAGCCCCCTGACCGGGAACTACGAGCAGTACTTC	CASSPLTGNYEQYF
-	TRBV2	TRBJ1-1	-	13	TGTGCCAGCAGTGACTCCAGGAACACTGAAGCTTTCTTT	CASSDSRNTEAFF